The rows below give T cell receptor beta chains drawn from one sample of a study of human T cells and chemical hapten exposure. TCRdb passed the RACE reads through MiXCR, listing each CDR3 protein once. The sample has about 84,000 distinct CDR3 sequences; 10% to 13% are singletons. This material consisted of whole blood, taken in connection with sensitization to the hapten diphenylcyclopropenone (DPC). The source of these receptors is a woman aged 45-65 years with alopecia areata. Some clones in this sample may be carry-over from other donors' samples. Both conserved end residues are part of each CDR3. Fields, in order: clone size, V gene, D gene, J gene, CDR3 protein, CDR3 DNA. The D gene is left open where the match is weak. Rows may omit the clone size; those that give it use once, few, many or a size class.

clone_size: few; v_call: TRBV18; d_call: NA; j_call: TRBJ2-1; cdr3_aa: CASSPGAEKYNEQFF; cdr3_nt: TGTGCCAGCTCACCGGGCGCCGAGAAATACAATGAGCAGTTCTTC
clone_size: many; v_call: TRBV7-6; d_call: NA; j_call: TRBJ2-7; cdr3_aa: CASSLGDYEQYF; cdr3_nt: TGTGCCAGCAGCTTAGGGGACTACGAGCAGTACTTC
clone_size: many; v_call: TRBV7-9; d_call: TRBD2; j_call: TRBJ2-5; cdr3_aa: CASSLGLAGVETQYF; cdr3_nt: TGTGCCAGCAGTCTCGGACTAGCGGGAGTAGAGACCCAGTACTTC
clone_size: NA; v_call: TRBV12-3/TRBV12-4; d_call: TRBD2; j_call: TRBJ2-2; cdr3_aa: CASSWAGGTGELFF; cdr3_nt: TGTGCCAGCAGTTGGGCGGGAGGCACCGGGGAGCTGTTTTTT
clone_size: many; v_call: TRBV20-1; d_call: NA; j_call: TRBJ2-3; cdr3_aa: CSAWGREGGTDTQYF; cdr3_nt: TGCAGTGCTTGGGGGCGGGAAGGAGGGACAGATACGCAGTATTTT
clone_size: few; v_call: TRBV11-2; d_call: NA; j_call: TRBJ2-1; cdr3_aa: CASSVDSLSSYNEQFF; cdr3_nt: TGTGCCAGCAGCGTTGACAGCTTGAGCTCCTACAATGAGCAGTTCTTC
clone_size: few; v_call: TRBV7-6; d_call: TRBD1; j_call: TRBJ2-1; cdr3_aa: CASSLRQGARNEQFF; cdr3_nt: TGTGCCAGCAGCTTACGACAGGGGGCTCGGAATGAGCAGTTCTTC
clone_size: many; v_call: TRBV5-6; d_call: NA; j_call: TRBJ1-2; cdr3_aa: CASSPVRQTISYGYTF; cdr3_nt: TGTGCCAGCAGCCCTGTTAGGCAGACGATTTCCTATGGCTACACCTTC
clone_size: NA; v_call: TRBV9; d_call: NA; j_call: TRBJ2-1; cdr3_aa: CASSVVHHNEQFF; cdr3_nt: TGTGCCAGCAGCGTAGTACACCACAATGAGCAGTTCTTC
clone_size: NA; v_call: TRBV6-5; d_call: NA; j_call: TRBJ2-7; cdr3_aa: CASSYSPRVSYEQYF; cdr3_nt: TGTGCCAGCAGTTACTCTCCTCGAGTTTCCTACGAGCAGTACTTC
clone_size: many; v_call: TRBV20-1; d_call: TRBD2; j_call: TRBJ2-1; cdr3_aa: CSAGKSWSGLAGGGEQFF; cdr3_nt: TGCAGTGCTGGAAAGAGTTGGTCGGGACTAGCGGGAGGGGGTGAGCAGTTCTTC
clone_size: NA; v_call: TRBV5-1; d_call: NA; j_call: TRBJ1-5; cdr3_aa: CASSLVSDQPQHF; cdr3_nt: TGCGCCAGCAGCTTGGTGTCCGATCAGCCCCAGCATTTT
clone_size: many; v_call: TRBV15; d_call: NA; j_call: TRBJ2-5; cdr3_aa: CATSRDNTGRETQYF; cdr3_nt: TGTGCCACCAGCAGAGATAATACAGGGAGAGAGACCCAGTACTTC
clone_size: many; v_call: TRBV29-1; d_call: TRBD2; j_call: TRBJ2-1; cdr3_aa: CSVSTSGSYNEQFF; cdr3_nt: TGCAGCGTCTCGACTAGCGGGAGTTACAATGAGCAGTTCTTC
clone_size: many; v_call: TRBV10-3; d_call: NA; j_call: TRBJ2-5; cdr3_aa: CAISASIKETQYF; cdr3_nt: TGTGCCATCAGTGCCTCTATCAAAGAGACCCAGTACTTC
clone_size: many; v_call: TRBV20-1; d_call: TRBD2; j_call: TRBJ2-1; cdr3_aa: CSARPLAGNFYNEQFF; cdr3_nt: TGCAGTGCTAGACCACTAGCGGGAAATTTCTACAATGAGCAGTTCTTC
clone_size: many; v_call: TRBV20-1; d_call: NA; j_call: TRBJ2-5; cdr3_aa: CSASSSGETQYF; cdr3_nt: TGCAGTGCTAGCTCTAGTGGTGAGACCCAGTACTTC
clone_size: few; v_call: TRBV20-1; d_call: NA; j_call: TRBJ2-7; cdr3_aa: CSARDTGTSSYEQYF; cdr3_nt: TGCAGTGCTAGAGATACAGGAACCAGCTCCTACGAGCAGTACTTC
clone_size: many; v_call: TRBV12-3/TRBV12-4; d_call: TRBD1; j_call: TRBJ2-3; cdr3_aa: CASSPDRSATNTDTQYF; cdr3_nt: TGTGCCAGCAGTCCGGACAGGTCGGCAACGAACACAGATACGCAGTATTTT
clone_size: many; v_call: TRBV20-1; d_call: NA; j_call: TRBJ1-5; cdr3_aa: CSAIKGGSNQPQHF; cdr3_nt: TGCAGTGCTATCAAGGGTGGGTCCAATCAGCCCCAGCATTTT
clone_size: NA; v_call: TRBV2; d_call: TRBD1; j_call: TRBJ1-2; cdr3_aa: CASSDFGQGFDGYTF; cdr3_nt: TGTGCCAGCAGTGATTTCGGACAGGGGTTCGATGGCTACACCTTC
clone_size: few; v_call: TRBV20-1; d_call: TRBD1; j_call: TRBJ1-1; cdr3_aa: CSASETGVHWGAFF; cdr3_nt: TGCAGTGCTAGCGAGACAGGGGTCCACTGGGGTGCTTTCTTT
clone_size: NA; v_call: TRBV11-1; d_call: TRBD2; j_call: TRBJ2-1; cdr3_aa: CASSSRTSALSYNEQFF; cdr3_nt: TGTGCCAGCAGCTCACGGACTAGCGCTTTATCCTACAATGAGCAGTTCTTC
clone_size: few; v_call: TRBV7-2; d_call: TRBD1; j_call: TRBJ2-2; cdr3_aa: CASSLASTGGTGELFF; cdr3_nt: TGTGCCAGCAGCTTAGCGTCGACAGGGGGGACCGGGGAGCTGTTTTTT
clone_size: few; v_call: TRBV19; d_call: NA; j_call: TRBJ1-4; cdr3_aa: CASSLGRFATNEKLFF; cdr3_nt: TGTGCCAGTAGTCTCGGACGGTTTGCAACTAATGAAAAACTGTTTTTT
clone_size: many; v_call: TRBV11-2; d_call: NA; j_call: TRBJ2-7; cdr3_aa: CASSLTYEQYF; cdr3_nt: TGTGCCAGCAGCTTAACCTACGAGCAGTACTTC
clone_size: many; v_call: TRBV29-1; d_call: NA; j_call: TRBJ1-1; cdr3_aa: CSVERQAEGTEAFF; cdr3_nt: TGCAGCGTTGAGCGACAGGCCGAGGGAACTGAAGCTTTCTTT
clone_size: many; v_call: TRBV6-5; d_call: NA; j_call: TRBJ1-2; cdr3_aa: CASSSERARGYTF; cdr3_nt: TGTGCCAGCAGCTCCGAGAGGGCGCGAGGCTACACCTTC
clone_size: many; v_call: TRBV4-1; d_call: NA; j_call: TRBJ1-3; cdr3_aa: CASSQDLGPGNTIYF; cdr3_nt: TGCGCCAGCAGCCAGGACTTGGGGCCAGGAAACACCATATATTTT
clone_size: few; v_call: TRBV29-1; d_call: TRBD1; j_call: TRBJ2-1; cdr3_aa: CSVGDRGYNEQFF; cdr3_nt: TGCAGCGTTGGGGACAGGGGGTACAATGAGCAGTTCTTC
clone_size: NA; v_call: TRBV7-2; d_call: NA; j_call: TRBJ2-1; cdr3_aa: CASSLVPGAGNEQFF; cdr3_nt: TGTGCCAGCAGCTTAGTTCCGGGAGCGGGCAATGAGCAGTTCTTC
clone_size: many; v_call: TRBV30; d_call: TRBD2; j_call: TRBJ2-7; cdr3_aa: CAWSWGGQNHEQYF; cdr3_nt: TGTGCCTGGAGTTGGGGAGGGCAGAACCACGAGCAGTACTTC
clone_size: many; v_call: TRBV4-2; d_call: TRBD2; j_call: TRBJ2-3; cdr3_aa: CASSPGTSGSSTDTQYF; cdr3_nt: TGTGCCAGCAGCCCCGGGACTAGCGGCTCTAGCACAGATACGCAGTATTTT
clone_size: many; v_call: TRBV9; d_call: NA; j_call: TRBJ2-5; cdr3_aa: CASSVGDPDQETQYF; cdr3_nt: TGTGCCAGCAGCGTGGGGGATCCCGATCAAGAGACCCAGTACTTC
clone_size: few; v_call: TRBV19; d_call: NA; j_call: TRBJ1-1; cdr3_aa: CASSRYMNTEAFF; cdr3_nt: TGTGCCAGTAGTCGCTACATGAACACTGAAGCTTTCTTT
clone_size: NA; v_call: TRBV28; d_call: NA; j_call: TRBJ1-5; cdr3_aa: CAGKAGNQPQHF; cdr3_nt: TGTGCCGGTAAGGCGGGTAATCAGCCCCAGCATTTT
clone_size: many; v_call: TRBV20-1; d_call: TRBD2; j_call: TRBJ2-7; cdr3_aa: CSAPHLTSGTYEQYF; cdr3_nt: TGCAGTGCCCCGCACTTGACTAGCGGTACCTACGAGCAGTACTTC
clone_size: many; v_call: TRBV7-8; d_call: NA; j_call: TRBJ1-5; cdr3_aa: CASTPGTGIGNQPQHF; cdr3_nt: TGTGCCAGCACCCCTGGGACGGGGATAGGCAATCAGCCCCAGCATTTT
clone_size: NA; v_call: TRBV5-1; d_call: NA; j_call: TRBJ2-3; cdr3_aa: CASSPVADTQYF; cdr3_nt: TGCGCCAGCAGTCCAGTGGCAGATACGCAGTATTTT
clone_size: many; v_call: TRBV2; d_call: TRBD1; j_call: TRBJ1-5; cdr3_aa: CASASPGGERQPQHF; cdr3_nt: TGTGCCAGCGCTTCCCCAGGGGGCGAGCGCCAGCCCCAGCATTTT
clone_size: many; v_call: TRBV6-1; d_call: NA; j_call: TRBJ1-5; cdr3_aa: CASSEDWGNQPQHF; cdr3_nt: TGTGCCAGCAGTGAAGACTGGGGCAATCAGCCCCAGCATTTT
clone_size: few; v_call: TRBV9; d_call: TRBD2; j_call: TRBJ2-7; cdr3_aa: CASSVLAGGPAHEQYF; cdr3_nt: TGTGCCAGCAGCGTTTTAGCGGGAGGGCCGGCCCACGAGCAGTACTTC
clone_size: few; v_call: TRBV11-2; d_call: NA; j_call: TRBJ1-6; cdr3_aa: CASSVAGVGSPLHF; cdr3_nt: TGTGCCAGCAGCGTAGCGGGGGTGGGGTCACCCCTCCACTTT
clone_size: NA; v_call: TRBV7-2; d_call: NA; j_call: TRBJ2-3; cdr3_aa: CASSIYQDTQYF; cdr3_nt: TGTGCCAGCAGCATATACCAGGATACGCAGTATTTT